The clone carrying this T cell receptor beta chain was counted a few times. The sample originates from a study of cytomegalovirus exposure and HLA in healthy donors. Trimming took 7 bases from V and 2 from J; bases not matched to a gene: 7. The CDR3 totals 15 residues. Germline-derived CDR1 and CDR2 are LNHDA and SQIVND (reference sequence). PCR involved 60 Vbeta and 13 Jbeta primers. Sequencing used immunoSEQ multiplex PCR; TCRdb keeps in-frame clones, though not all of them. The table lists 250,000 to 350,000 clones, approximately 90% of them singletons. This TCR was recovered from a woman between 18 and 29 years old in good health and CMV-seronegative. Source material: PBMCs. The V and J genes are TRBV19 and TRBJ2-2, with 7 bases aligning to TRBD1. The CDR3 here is CASTRQGRNTGELFF. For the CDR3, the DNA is TGTGCCAGTACCCGACAGGGCAGAAACACCGGGGAGCTGTTTTTT.